Below, 9 T cell receptor beta chains from the same sample are listed, as sequenced in a study of cytomegalovirus exposure and HLA in healthy donors. PCR amplification relied on 60 Vbeta primers (plus 13 Jbeta primers). Method: immunoSEQ multiplex PCR; TCRdb's copy keeps in-frame clones and lacks some. The sample carries more than 100,000 clones, 8.9% recorded once. Material: PBMCs. These TCRs come from a woman aged 40-49 years in good health and CMV-seropositive.

This clone was observed a few times. The chain couples TRBV18 to TRBJ2-5, with 7 bases fitting TRBD2. Germline V gives CDR1 KGHSH, CDR2 LQKENI. The CDR3 is 13 amino acids. V lost 2 bases to trimming and J lost 4 bases; unmatched junction nucleotides: 1. The CDR3 DNA reads TGTGCCAGCTCACCAGGGGAGGGAGAGACCCAGTACTTC. Translating gives CASSPGEGETQYF.

This clone was detected a few times. V usage is TRBV19 and J usage is TRBJ2-1; 16 bases are shared with TRBD2. The CDR3 totals 16 residues. V shed 5 bases and J 5 bases; nucleotides not matched to a gene: 3. Germline lookup yields CDR1 LNHDA and CDR2 SQIVND (reference sequence). CDR3: CASSPGLAGGNNEQFF. The CDR3 DNA follows: TGTGCCAGTAGTCCGGGACTAGCGGGGGGGAACAATGAGCAGTTCTTC.

V and J are TRBV5-4 and TRBJ2-7; D gene ambiguous. The CDR3 has 15 residues. Between the trimmed V and J ends, which lost 0 bases and 2 bases, there was a span of 12 bases. The germline V gene has CDR1 SGHNT and CDR2 YYREEE (reference sequence). CDR3 region: CASSLALGDTYEQYF. CDR3 nucleotide sequence: TGTGCCAGCAGCTTGGCCCTAGGAGATACCTACGAGCAGTACTTC.

The CDR3 DNA sequence: TGTGCCAGCAGCTTTTCAACAAAGAACACTGAAGCTTTCTTT. It translates to CASSFSTKNTEAFF. This chain joins TRBV7-9 and TRBJ1-1; unclear D gene. Germline loops: CDR1 SEHNR, CDR2 FQNEAQ (reference sequence). The V end was cut by 3 bases, the J end by 1 base, with 9 bases between. The CDR3 extends over 14 amino acids.

In its sample, this clone was seen a few times. The genes are TRBV28 and TRBJ2-7, with 12 bases aligning to TRBD1. The J segment lost 7 bases and the V segment lost 4 bases, leaving 8 bases of the junction unmatched. This CDR3 comprises 15 residues. The V gene's germline CDR1 is MDHEN and CDR2 SYDVKM. The CDR3 nucleotides are TGTGCCAGCAGTTCCCCAGGGACAGGGGGCAGGGAGCAGTACTTC. It specifies CASSSPGTGGREQYF. The complete variable domain, with remaining parts taken from reference TRBV28 and TRBJ2-7, reads DVKVTQSSRYLVKRTGEKVFLECVQDMDHENMFWYRQDPGLGLRLIYFSYDVKMKEKGDIPEGYSVSREKKERFSLILESASTNQTSMYLCASSSPGTGGREQYFGPGTRLTVT.

The sample holds a few counts of this clone. The chain uses TRBV4-1 and TRBJ1-1; TRBD1 matches at 11 bases. V dropped 5 bases and J dropped 1; count of bases not matched to a gene: 9. CDR1 is MGHRA, CDR2 YSYEKL, per germline. The CDR3 length is 17 residues. CDR3 sequence reads: CASSTRTGGVGNTEAFF. The CDR3 coding sequence is TGCGCCAGCAGCACCCGGACAGGGGGCGTGGGGAACACTGAAGCTTTCTTT.

Here the CDR3 DNA reads TGTGCCATCAGTGAGCGGACAGGGGTAGGAAACACCATATATTTT. Translating it yields CAISERTGVGNTIYF. This chain links TRBV10-3 with TRBJ1-3, with TRBD1 identical over 9 bases. The length of the CDR3 is 15 residues. V lost 2 bases to trimming and J lost 4 bases; unmatched junction nucleotides: 3. Per germline, CDR1 ENHRY and CDR2 SYGVKD.

The gene calls are TRBV18 and TRBJ2-1, with TRBD2 identical over 7 bases. CDR1 and CDR2 from the germline V gene are KGHSH and LQKENI. CDR3 length: 15 residues. Unmatched junction bases numbered 3, after V lost 3 bases and J lost 1 base. In DNA form, the CDR3 reads TGTGCCAGCTCACCGGAAGCGGGATCCTACAATGAGCAGTTCTTC. Residues: CASSPEAGSYNEQFF.

The rearrangement joins TRBV7-6 to TRBJ2-3, with 11 bases identical to TRBD2. This CDR3 region has 15 residues. CDR1 is SGHVS and CDR2 is FNYEAQ in the germline V gene. Unmatched junction bases numbered 0, after V lost 1 base and J lost 3 bases. The CDR3 DNA is TGTGCCAGCAGCTTAGGACTAGCGGGGACAGATACGCAGTATTTT. It is translated as CASSLGLAGTDTQYF.